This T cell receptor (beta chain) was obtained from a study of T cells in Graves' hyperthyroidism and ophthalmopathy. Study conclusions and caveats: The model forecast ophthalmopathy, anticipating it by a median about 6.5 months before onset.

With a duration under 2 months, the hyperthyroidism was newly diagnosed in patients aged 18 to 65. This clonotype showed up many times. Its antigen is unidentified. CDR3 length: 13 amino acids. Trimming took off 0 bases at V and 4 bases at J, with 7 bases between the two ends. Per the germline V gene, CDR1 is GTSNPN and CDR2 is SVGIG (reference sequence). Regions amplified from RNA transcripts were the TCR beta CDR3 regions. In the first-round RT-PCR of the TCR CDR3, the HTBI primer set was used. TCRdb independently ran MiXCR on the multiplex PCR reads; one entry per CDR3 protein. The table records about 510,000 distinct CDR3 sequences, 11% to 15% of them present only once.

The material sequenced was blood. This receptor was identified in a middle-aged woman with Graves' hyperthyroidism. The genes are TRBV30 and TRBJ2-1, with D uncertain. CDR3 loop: CAWSVQGYNEQFF. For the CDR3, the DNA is TGTGCCTGGAGTGTACAAGGATACAATGAGCAGTTCTTC.